This TCR beta chain is from a study of blood T cell repertoires in COVID-19. Original processing notes: Amplification of reference gene primers was used by the study to estimate nucleated cell counts. Data came from immunoSEQ multiplex PCR; TCRdb stores just in-frame clones and leaves some out. V, J and clone size are those of that table, while D and trimming were read from the DNA. The sample has roughly 220,000 clones; 88% are singletons. The source is a woman aged 50 to 60 with acute COVID-19. The sequencing input was PBMCs or T cells enriched from blood (not recorded which).

CDR3 nucleotide sequence: TGTGCCAGCAGCAAAGGACAGGGATTGGACACTGAAGCTTTCTTT. The encoded protein is CASSKGQGLDTEAFF. The chain joins TRBV7-3 to TRBJ1-1; 8 bases align to TRBD1. In germline, CDR1 is SGHTA, CDR2 FQGTGA. V shed 5 bases, J shed 3 bases, and the junction held 8 bases outside the gene matches. The CDR3 contains 15 residues.